This T cell receptor (beta chain) was recovered during a study of blood T cell repertoires in COVID-19. Background on the study: There were acute and convalescent COVID-19 samples, and they came from the United States, Italy and Spain.

TCRdb's copy holds only in-frame clones and misses some; the assay was immunoSEQ multiplex PCR. This table has about 64,000 clones, approximately 78% appearing once. V gave up 6 bases and J gave up 0 bases, with 6 bases separating them. This CDR3 has 11 residues. Germline V gene data show CDR1 as SQVTM and CDR2 as ANQGSEA. The TCR was taken from a man aged 60 to 69 with COVID-19, enrolled during active disease. V is TRBV29-1 and J is TRBJ2-7; unclear D gene. Input material: peripheral blood. CDR3 DNA: TGCAGCGTCAGTTTCTCCTACGAGCAGTACTTC. Translated: CSVSFSYEQYF.